The clone carrying this T cell receptor beta chain was picked up one time. Antigen: not known. Germline CDR1 and CDR2: SGHVS and FQNEAQ. Germline trimming cut 6 bases from V and 4 bases from J; bases unmatched to any gene: 12. This CDR3 region has 15 residues. This entry comes from a study of CD8+CD57+ T cells in acquired aplastic anemia. General study points: Overlap between patients and controls comprised 25 to 30 CD8+ CDR3 sequences.

Sequenced patients had shown CD8+CD57+ cell expansion by flow cytometry. TCR beta VDJ combinations and CDR3 sequences were profiled from genomic DNA. Each CDR3 protein gets one entry after TCRdb re-called the reads with MiXCR. The sample has 200,000 or so distinct CDR3 sequences, 40% to 50% seen once. The chain uses TRBV7-8 and TRBJ2-7; 7 bases map to TRBD2. This TCR was recovered from a human donor with aplastic anemia. Sequenced: sorted CD4+, CD8+, or CD8+CD57+ T cells (not recorded which) from PBMCs. CDR3 region: CASSSLPGLPYEQYF. For the CDR3, the DNA is TGTGCCAGCAGTTCTCTCCCGGGACTACCGTACGAGCAGTACTTC.